The 28 T cell receptor beta chains reported below all come from one sample, sequenced in a study of Ad26.COV2.S vaccination and SARS-CoV-2 variants. Libraries were prepared by immunoSEQ multiplex PCR; TCRdb keeps only in-frame clonotypes and omits some of them. The data show roughly 460,000 clones, around 89% seen once. Described treatment: some 20 received Ad26.COV2.S at low or high dose, single or two shots; 5 received placebo; per-sample allocation not given. Collection of the samples took place on day 63 after the first injection of vaccine or placebo. The input for sequencing was peripheral blood, taken in a trial of Ad26.COV2.S vaccine versus placebo. The receptors shown here come from a person between 18 and 65 years old who received the Ad26.COV2.S COVID-19 vaccine or a placebo.

The V gene is TRBV6-5, the J gene TRBJ1-1; D gene uncertain. The CDR3 sequence is 12 residues long. Germline values: CDR1 MNHEY, CDR2 SVGAGI. The V end was cut by 7 bases, the J end by 8 bases, with 14 bases between. CDR3 DNA: TGTGCCAGCACCACAATTCCGGGGGAAGCTTTCTTT. Protein: CASTTIPGEAFF.

CDR3 in DNA: TGTGCCAGCAGCTTACCAACCTTAAACACCGGGGAGCTGTTTTTT. Encoded protein: CASSLPTLNTGELFF. The chain carries TRBV7-2 and TRBJ2-2; D is unresolved. This CDR3 region has 15 residues. Trimming took 2 bases from V and 2 from J, leaving 9 bases between them. Germline values: CDR1 SGHTA, CDR2 FQGNSA.

The rearrangement joins TRBV27 to TRBJ2-3, with D perhaps TRBD2 (6 bases). The CDR3 spans 14 residues. CDR1 and CDR2 (germline): MNHEY, SMNVEV (reference sequence). V was pared by 3 bases and J by 6 bases, with 13 bases between. Here the CDR3 reads CASSFQTRGDTQYF. The CDR3 DNA reads TGTGCCAGCAGTTTCCAGACTAGAGGGGATACGCAGTATTTT.

The genes are TRBV6-1 and TRBJ1-2, with TRBD1 identical over 7 bases. The CDR3 contains 16 residues. V lost 6 bases to trimming and J lost 8 bases; unmatched junction nucleotides: 18. Germline V gene sequence: CDR1 MNHNS, CDR2 SASEGT. The DNA for the CDR3 is TGTGCCAGCAGAGAAACAGGGGCGATGTTCTACGGCGGCTACACCTTC. It codes for CASRETGAMFYGGYTF.

This chain joins TRBV7-8 and TRBJ2-3; D call uncertain. Trimming took off 1 base at V and 3 bases at J, with 11 bases between the two ends. This CDR3 has 15 residues. CDR1 SGHVS and CDR2 FQNEAQ come from the germline V gene. CDR3 nucleotides: TGTGCCAGCAGCTTAGGCCGGTCCCCAACAGATACGCAGTATTTT. Translation gives CASSLGRSPTDTQYF.

The rearrangement joins TRBV5-1 to TRBJ2-3; TRBD2 matches 14 bases. The CDR3 is 16 residues long. After removal of 5 bases from V and 3 bases from J, the junction contained 5 bases not matched to a gene. The germline V gene has CDR1 SGHRS and CDR2 YFSETQ. Here the CDR3 DNA reads TGCGCCAGCAGGCTTGGGACTAGCGGGAGAACAGATACGCAGTATTTT. Translated, it gives CASRLGTSGRTDTQYF.

This chain links TRBV6-2 or TRBV6-3 with TRBJ2-1, with D perhaps being TRBD1 or TRBD2 (5 bases each). V dropped 4 bases and J dropped 9 bases, with 25 bases sitting between them. Per germline, CDR1 MNHEY and CDR2 SVGEGT. This CDR3 is built from 17 residues. CDR3 coding DNA: TGTGCCAGCAGTTTGGGGTCGGGGCGATTACAATACGGTGAGCAGTTCTTC. It specifies CASSLGSGRLQYGEQFF.

The chain carries TRBV5-4 and TRBJ1-2; D uncertain. The CDR3 runs 13 residues. Germline V CDR1 and CDR2: SGHNT, YYREEE (reference sequence). Trimming pared 2 bases from V and 10 bases from J, leaving 15 bases between. For the CDR3, the DNA is TGTGCCAGCAGCTTTGACCCCCGGGAGGACTACACCTTC. It is translated as CASSFDPREDYTF.

The gene calls are TRBV4-2 and TRBJ2-7, with 12 bases fitting TRBD2. The CDR3 runs 17 residues. V lost 0 bases to trimming and J lost 5 bases; unmatched junction nucleotides: 8. The germline gives CDR1 LGHNA, CDR2 YNFKEQ. CDR3 coding DNA: TGTGCCAGCAGCCAAGATCAGGGGACTAGCGGGCGAGACGAGCAGTACTTC. Protein: CASSQDQGTSGRDEQYF.

Points on this clone: A read error may account for a junction end that differs from germline. CDR3 sequence: CARSWRGGRPQHF. DNA of the CDR3: TGCGCCCGCAGCTGGAGGGGGGGGCGGCCCCAGCATTTT. The chain carries TRBV5-1 and TRBJ1-5; maybe TRBD1 (6 bases). Germline CDR1 is SGHRS and CDR2 is YFSETQ. CDR3 length: 13 amino acids. The whole variable domain, remainder taken from reference TRBV5-1 and TRBJ1-5, is KAGVTQTPRYLIKTRGQQVTLSCSPISGHRSVSWYQQTPGQGLQFLFEYFSETQRNKGNFPGRFSGRQFSNSRSEMNVSTLELGDSALYLCARSWRGGRPQHFGDGTRLSIL.

The table lists this clone with a few counts. The chain has TRBV18 and TRBJ1-2; D is undetermined. This CDR3 region has 14 residues. V was pared by 5 bases and J by 0 bases, with 10 bases between. Germline lookup yields CDR1 KGHSH and CDR2 LQKENI. The chain's CDR3 is CASSTTGANYGYTF. The CDR3 DNA follows: TGTGCCAGCTCAACCACCGGGGCTAACTATGGCTACACCTTC.

The rearrangement joins TRBV11-2 to TRBJ2-7; D gene unclear. The CDR3 extends over 13 amino acids. With 2 bases removed from V and 2 bases from J, the gap between germline ends came to 7 bases. Germline assignment: CDR1 SGHAT and CDR2 FQNNGV. The CDR3 is CASSLSYPYEQYF. CDR3 bases: TGTGCCAGCAGCTTAAGCTATCCCTACGAGCAGTACTTC.

The V call is TRBV18, the J call TRBJ2-2, with TRBD1 identical over 7 bases. CDR1 is KGHSH, CDR2 LQKENI, per germline. Trimming took 0 bases from V and 1 from J; bases not matched to a gene: 5. The CDR3 totals 17 residues. CDR3 nucleotides: TGTGCCAGCTCACCACCCGGGACAGTTCTGAACACCGGGGAGCTGTTTTTT. The encoded protein is CASSPPGTVLNTGELFF.

The J gene is TRBJ1-3, the V gene TRBV4-3; D ambiguous. CDR3 size: 16 residues. Trimming took off 3 bases at V and 0 bases at J, with 12 bases between the two ends. Germline loops: CDR1 LGHNA, CDR2 YSLEER. In DNA form, the CDR3 reads TGCGCCAGCAGCCATCACGTAGAGCACTCTGGAAACACCATATATTTT. Its protein product is CASSHHVEHSGNTIYF.

V is TRBV6-5 and J is TRBJ1-6, with TRBD1 as a possible D gene (5 bases). V was cut by 0 bases and J by 14 bases, with 17 bases left in between. Germline lookup yields CDR1 MNHEY and CDR2 SVGAGI. The CDR3 runs to 15 residues. CDR3: CASSYSTRGDWALHF. The CDR3 DNA follows: TGTGCCAGCAGTTACTCGACAAGGGGAGATTGGGCCCTCCACTTT.

V and J are TRBV7-9 and TRBJ2-1; the match to TRBD2 covers 7 bases. CDR1 SEHNR and CDR2 FQNEAQ come from the germline V gene (reference sequence). Germline trimming cut 1 base from V and 4 bases from J; bases unmatched to any gene: 10. There are 17 residues in the CDR3. The CDR3 nucleotides are TGTGCCAGCAGCTTAGTAGCGCGCGGGAGTACGTACAATGAGCAGTTCTTC. Its translation is CASSLVARGSTYNEQFF.

The chain carries TRBV30 and TRBJ1-1, with no clear D. The V gene's germline CDR1 is GTSNPN and CDR2 SVGIG (reference sequence). V lost 3 bases to trimming and J lost 1 base, with 12 bases between them. This CDR3 spans 14 amino acids. The CDR3 region has the DNA TGTGCCTGGAGCCCGGGATACGGGAACACTGAAGCTTTCTTT. As protein: CAWSPGYGNTEAFF.

The chain carries TRBV2 and TRBJ2-5, with a possible D match to TRBD2 (6 bases). Trimming removed 5 bases at V and 1 base at J, with 14 bases between. The CDR3 has 15 residues. The germline gives CDR1 SNHLY, CDR2 FYNNEI. Here the CDR3 reads CASSLGGVLQETQYF. The CDR3 DNA is TGTGCCAGCAGTCTTGGCGGGGTTCTCCAAGAGACCCAGTACTTC.

CDR3 in amino acids: CASSIPAGSVTGELFF. For the CDR3, the DNA is TGTGCCAGTAGTATTCCGGCCGGCAGCGTTACCGGGGAGCTGTTTTTT. The genes are TRBV19 and TRBJ2-2; D is unclear. The CDR3 covers 16 residues. CDR1 is LNHDA and CDR2 is SQIVND in the germline V gene (reference sequence). V lost 3 bases to trimming and J lost 5 bases, with 16 bases between them.

The chain uses TRBV27 and TRBJ2-1; 7 nucleotides match TRBD1. The CDR3 has 15 amino acids. Germline CDR1 is MNHEY and CDR2 is SMNVEV (reference sequence). Trimming cost V 2 bases and J 6 bases; bases outside gene matches: 7. The CDR3 protein is CASSLRGGRGNEQFF. The DNA of the CDR3 is TGTGCCAGCAGTTTACGAGGGGGCCGTGGCAATGAGCAGTTCTTC.

The chain joins TRBV4-1 to TRBJ2-5, with unresolved D. The CDR3 loop spans 13 amino acids. Germline V gives CDR1 MGHRA, CDR2 YSYEKL. The V gene lost 2 bases and the J gene lost 2 bases, with 6 bases spanning the gap. The CDR3 coding sequence is TGCGCCAGCAGCCAATGGCAGCAAGAGACCCAGTACTTC. Encoded protein: CASSQWQQETQYF.

The chain links TRBV4-1 to TRBJ2-2; D remains ambiguous. The V end lost 0 bases, the J end lost 7 bases, and 6 bases lay between the germline ends. This CDR3 comprises 13 residues. Germline loops: CDR1 MGHRA, CDR2 YSYEKL. For the CDR3, the DNA is TGCGCCAGCAGCCAAGATTGGAGCGGGGAGCTGTTTTTT. Translating gives CASSQDWSGELFF.

The chain employs TRBV28 and TRBJ2-7; D not resolved. This CDR3 is 13 amino acids long. CDR1 is MDHEN, CDR2 SYDVKM, per germline. Trimming took 11 bases from V and 2 from J, leaving 16 bases between them. CDR3 coding DNA: TGTGCCGCCTCGGCCGGCAGAACCTACGAGCAGTACTTC. Its translation: CAASAGRTYEQYF.

This chain links TRBV27 with TRBJ2-7; maybe TRBD2 (5 bases). V was clipped by 3 bases and J by 3 bases, with 15 bases between them. The CDR3 is made up of 15 amino acids. Germline V gene data show CDR1 as MNHEY and CDR2 as SMNVEV (reference sequence). In DNA, the CDR3 is TGTGCCAGCAGTTTGATGGCGGGTAAAAACTACGAGCAGTACTTC. It translates to CASSLMAGKNYEQYF.

The rearrangement links TRBV7-3 to TRBJ2-7; D is unclear. This CDR3 has 13 amino acids. V was cut by 5 bases and J by 4 bases, with 12 bases left in between. Germline V gene lookup returns CDR1 SGHTA and CDR2 FQGTGA. CDR3 nucleotides: TGTGCCAGCAGCCTTTCTAACGGGTACGAGCAGTACTTC. This gives the protein CASSLSNGYEQYF.

This chain joins TRBV18 and TRBJ2-3; no clear D gene. Trimming took 1 base from V and 2 from J, leaving 10 bases between them. Looked up from germline, CDR1 is KGHSH and CDR2 is LQKENI. The CDR3 covers 15 residues. CDR3 region: CASSPLPPSTDTQYF. The DNA for the CDR3 is TGTGCCAGCTCACCACTGCCTCCTTCCACAGATACGCAGTATTTT.

J is TRBJ1-4 and V is TRBV28; perhaps TRBD1 as D (6 bases). Trimming left V 2 bases short and J 3 bases short, with 13 bases between. Germline V lookup: CDR1 MDHEN, CDR2 SYDVKM. CDR3 length equals 16 residues. The CDR3 protein is CASSLARGAANEKLFF. The CDR3 bases are TGTGCCAGCAGTTTAGCTAGGGGGGCTGCTAATGAAAAACTGTTTTTT.

The V gene is TRBV19, the J gene TRBJ1-5; 10 bases match TRBD1. Germline values: CDR1 LNHDA, CDR2 SQIVND (reference sequence). V shed 3 bases and J 5 bases; nucleotides not matched to a gene: 1. This CDR3 is 14 amino acids long. The CDR3 is CASSMTGGYQPQHF. DNA for the CDR3: TGTGCCAGTAGTATGACAGGGGGCTATCAGCCCCAGCATTTT.